This T cell receptor (beta chain) appears in the sequencing data of a study of CD8 T cells in Susac syndrome (dated by TCRdb to between 2019 and 2020). About the study as a whole: Repertoire sequencing was used to test whether CD8+ T cell activation and differentiation in Susac syndrome was antigen driven.

Relative to germline, V is missing 10 bases and J is missing 0 bases, with 19 bases of the junction outside any gene match. From cysteine to phenylalanine, the CDR3 is 19 amino acids long. Only the CDR3 DNA stays, 57 bases, in frame from base 1. The germline V gene gives CDR1 as SGHDT and CDR2 as YYEEEE. RNA was extracted using the RNeasy kit, and roughly 0.5 to 1 ug of the RNA was reverse transcribed with random hexamers. The immunoSEQ multiplex PCR assay, covering 54 Vbeta and 13 Jbeta segments, was used to amplify TCR beta CDR3 regions. PCR amplification bias was corrected using a synthetic template baseline for primer optimization and computational correction. The paper's processing steps were these. Reads were assigned to V, D and J genes according to IMGT and analyzed in immunoSEQ Analyzer, with only productive sequences retained. Clonality was calculated as one minus the Shannon entropy normalized by log2 of the number of productive unique sequences. For each patient and control, public and private clones were evaluated within the 100 most prevalent clones. Susac-specific clones were defined as absent from healthy and MS cohorts, over a thousand published viral clones and other ImmuneACCESS disease sequences. Through fastp at Q25 and MiXCR, TCRdb rebuilt clones from the public reads, retaining in-frame beta chains. Each CDR3 protein gets just one entry, which takes the most common genes and DNA from the rows behind it. These V and J calls are TCRdb output, not the study's own analysis. Counted in this sample were about 170,000 distinct CDR3 sequences; about 93% of them appeared once. Approximately 0.09% of the sample is taken by the ten largest.

Peripheral blood CD8+ and CD4+ T cells from healthy donors, Susac syndrome patients and multiple sclerosis patients were profiled using high-throughput TCR beta sequencing. Multiple sclerosis controls were treatment-naive patients with stable or active relapsing-remitting disease fulfilling revised McDonald criteria. Bulk CD8+ and CD4+ T cells were purified magnetically by negative isolation, whereas CD8+ TEMRA cells were enriched by FACS. Blood was collected in EDTA tubes and processed within 24 hours, with PBMCs isolated through density gradient centrifugation. PBMCs intended for TCR sequencing were cryopreserved in liquid nitrogen and thawed later in a water bath at 37 degrees C. A purity of at least 90% was achieved for sorted or isolated CD4+, CD8+ and CD8+ TEMRA cells. On this clonotype: Its antigen is still unknown. Base qualities are missing; no much larger clone stands one base away.

The investigation overall reported the following: The study acknowledged that relatively few individuals were included in the TCR sequencing and HLA analysis.

The chain is assembled from TRBV5-6 and TRBJ1-1; TRBD1 fits 12 bases in the junction. The receptor's source is a human donor with multiple sclerosis. The source material was CD4+ T cells from PBMCs. The CDR3 corresponds to CAWSAHPGQGAFMNTEAFF. The DNA is TGTGCCTGGAGTGCACACCCGGGACAGGGGGCTTTCATGAACACTGAAGCTTTCTTT.